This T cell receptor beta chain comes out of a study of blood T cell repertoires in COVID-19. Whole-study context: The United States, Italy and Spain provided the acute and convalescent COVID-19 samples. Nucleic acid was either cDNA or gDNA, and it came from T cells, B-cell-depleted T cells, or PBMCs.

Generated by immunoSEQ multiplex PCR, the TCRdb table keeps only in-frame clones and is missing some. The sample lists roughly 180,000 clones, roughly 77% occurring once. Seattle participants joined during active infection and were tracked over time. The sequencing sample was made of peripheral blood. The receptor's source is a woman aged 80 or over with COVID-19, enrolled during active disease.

CDR3 sequence: CSAGPYYGYTF. In DNA form, the CDR3 reads TGCAGTGCTGGCCCTTACTATGGCTACACCTTC. V is TRBV20-1 and J is TRBJ1-2; no reliable D call. The CDR3 is 11 amino acids. Trimming took off 5 bases at V and 3 bases at J, with 7 bases between the two ends. Germline-derived CDR1 and CDR2 are DFQATT and SNEGSKA (reference sequence).